This record looks at one T cell receptor beta chain sequence and its context. An end of the junction does not agree with germline; a read error may underlie this. Authors' data handling: Cell counts per sample came from amplifying reference gene primers. The protocol was immunoSEQ multiplex PCR, while the TCRdb copy is restricted to in-frame clones and leaves out a portion. V and J calls and clone size are those listed in that table; D and trimming were worked out from the DNA. This table has roughly 59,000 clones, approximately 80% appearing once. Germline loops: CDR1 SSHAT, CDR2 FNYEAQ (reference sequence). The CDR3 runs to 15 residues. These data belong to a study of blood T cell repertoires in COVID-19. The overall study: Material from acute and convalescent COVID-19 was sourced from the United States, Italy and Spain. In each case, the material was cDNA or gDNA derived from T cells, B-cell-depleted T cells, or PBMCs.

The material sequenced was peripheral blood. V usage is TRBV7-7 and J usage is TRBJ2-7; 7 nucleotides agree with TRBD1. This receptor was taken from a human donor in a cohort sampled during active COVID-19. Here the CDR3 reads CASSPSRDSHYEQYF. CDR3 DNA sequence: TGTGCTAGCAGCCCGAGCCGGGACAGCCACTACGAGCAGTACTTC. Together with reference TRBV7-7 and TRBJ2-7, the CDR3 gives the full variable domain: GAGVSQSPRYKVTKRGQDVTLRCDPISSHATLYWYQQALGQGPEFLTYFNYEAQPDKSGLPSDRFSAERPEGSISTLTIQRTEQRDSAMYRCASSPSRDSHYEQYFGPGTRLTVT.